The 23 T cell receptor beta chains in this list originate from one sample, sequenced in a study of blood T cell repertoires in COVID-19. Measured with immunoSEQ multiplex PCR; TCRdb has only the in-frame clones, and not every one. Among some 200,000 clones listed, less than 95% were seen once. The sequencing sample was made of peripheral blood. The source of these receptors is a man aged 30 to 39 with COVID-19, enrolled during active disease.

The chain couples TRBV27 to TRBJ2-3; TRBD2 matches 7 bases. With 0 bases clipped from V and 6 bases from J, the junction kept 3 bases outside the gene matches. CDR3 length equals 14 residues. Germline CDR1 MNHEY, CDR2 SMNVEV (reference sequence). This chain's CDR3 is CASSLSFGGDTQYF. CDR3 DNA sequence: TGTGCCAGCAGTTTATCATTCGGGGGGGATACGCAGTATTTT.

The CDR3 region is CASSDKGENSYNEQFF. The CDR3 DNA follows: TGTGCCAGCAGTGACAAAGGGGAAAACTCCTACAATGAGCAGTTCTTC. The chain is built from TRBV6-1 and TRBJ2-1; possibly TRBD1 for D (5 bases). This CDR3 region has 16 residues. Germline loops: CDR1 MNHNS, CDR2 SASEGT. V gave up 3 bases and J gave up 0 bases, with 12 bases separating them.

The V gene is TRBV7-3, the J gene TRBJ2-7, with a tentative D call TRBD1 (5 bases). Germline V gives CDR1 SGHTA, CDR2 FQGTGA. V lost 4 bases and J lost 3, with 10 bases in between. This CDR3 has 13 amino acids. The CDR3 DNA reads TGTGCCAGCAGCTGGGGCCGAAACTACGAGCAGTACTTC. Translating gives CASSWGRNYEQYF.

The chain links TRBV27 to TRBJ1-5; tentatively, D is TRBD1 (6 bases). Germline V CDR1 and CDR2: MNHEY, SMNVEV (reference sequence). This CDR3 contains 14 residues. The V and J ends lost 7 bases and 2 bases respectively, with 12 bases between them. This chain's CDR3 is CASKDNRGNQPQHF. The CDR3 bases are TGTGCCAGCAAAGATAACAGGGGCAATCAGCCCCAGCATTTT.

This sequence joins TRBV3-1 (or the pseudogene TRBV3-2) and TRBJ2-1; perhaps TRBD2 as D (5 bases). The length of the CDR3 is 18 residues. V was pared by 0 bases and J by 0 bases, with 15 bases between. The V gene's germline CDR1 is LGHDT and CDR2 YNNKEL (reference sequence). The CDR3 protein is CASSQDGYGLSSYNEQFF. The CDR3 nucleotides read TGTGCCAGCAGCCAAGATGGTTACGGACTGAGCTCCTACAATGAGCAGTTCTTC.

V usage is TRBV19 and J usage is TRBJ1-4; 10 positions agree with TRBD1. Germline values: CDR1 LNHDA, CDR2 SQIVND (reference sequence). The V gene end was trimmed by 5 bases and the J gene end by 8 bases; junction bases not matched to a gene: 23. CDR3 length: 20 residues. The chain's CDR3 is CASSPPATGTGASRREKLFF. Written as DNA, the CDR3 is TGTGCCAGTAGTCCCCCGGCGACCGGGACAGGGGCCTCGCGAAGGGAAAAACTGTTTTTT.

The rearrangement uses TRBV5-1 and TRBJ1-1; D might be TRBD1 (5 bases). Germline V CDR1 and CDR2: SGHRS, YFSETQ. Trimming pared 1 base from V and 4 bases from J, leaving 17 bases between. This CDR3 is built from 16 residues. The CDR3 region is CASSLFGPTDSTEAFF. CDR3 coding DNA: TGCGCCAGCAGCTTGTTCGGGCCCACCGACAGCACTGAAGCTTTCTTT. Complete variable domain (other parts from reference TRBV5-1 and TRBJ1-1): KAGVTQTPRYLIKTRGQQVTLSCSPISGHRSVSWYQQTPGQGLQFLFEYFSETQRNKGNFPGRFSGRQFSNSRSEMNVSTLELGDSALYLCASSLFGPTDSTEAFFGQGTRLTVV.

The gene calls are TRBV12-5 and TRBJ1-6; no definite D call. The V gene's germline CDR1 is LGHNT and CDR2 FRNRAP. The CDR3 has 12 amino acids. Between the trimmed V and J ends, which lost 5 bases and 8 bases, there was a span of 7 bases. CDR3 DNA sequence: TGTGCTAGTGGTCTCCGTGATTCACCCCTCCACTTT. Translation gives CASGLRDSPLHF.

The chain carries TRBV11-2 and TRBJ2-5; D may be TRBD1 (5 bases). Per germline, CDR1 SGHAT and CDR2 FQNNGV. V lost 2 bases and J lost 2, with 9 bases in between. This CDR3 is 14 amino acids long. CDR3 protein: CASSLNTGQETQYF. CDR3 bases: TGTGCCAGCAGCTTAAATACAGGTCAAGAGACCCAGTACTTC.

J is TRBJ2-3 and V is TRBV18; 7 bases align to TRBD1. Per germline, CDR1 KGHSH and CDR2 LQKENI. The CDR3 consists of 16 residues. J gave up 0 bases and V 4 bases, and 7 bases lay outside the gene matches. CDR3 nucleotides: TGTGCCAGCTCACGTCGACAGGGCGGTAGCACAGATACGCAGTATTTT. It specifies CASSRRQGGSTDTQYF.

This clone has only one observation. The chain carries TRBV30 and TRBJ1-3, with 7 bases matching TRBD1. The CDR3 length is 15 residues. The ends lost 0 bases at V and 2 bases at J; junction bases unmatched: 4. Looked up from germline, CDR1 is GTSNPN and CDR2 is SVGIG (reference sequence). CDR3 coding DNA: TGTGCCTGGAGTGTCCCGACAGGGACTGGAAACACCATATATTTT. It translates to CAWSVPTGTGNTIYF.

CDR3 nucleotides: TGTGCCAGCAGTGATCCCGTAGAGGGAGATACGCAGTATTTT. This encodes CASSDPVEGDTQYF. The V call is TRBV2, the J call TRBJ2-3; D possibly corresponds to TRBD2 (5 bases). Deletions cut 3 bases from V and 5 bases from J, with 12 bases between. The CDR3 is 14 amino acids. Germline V lookup: CDR1 SNHLY, CDR2 FYNNEI.

This chain uses TRBV18 with TRBJ2-7; 9 nucleotides align to TRBD1. The J segment lost 0 bases and the V segment lost 5 bases, leaving 2 bases of the junction unmatched. This CDR3 spans 14 amino acids. Germline values: CDR1 KGHSH, CDR2 LQKENI. The CDR3 sequence: CASSTGQGSYEQYF. CDR3 bases: TGTGCCAGCTCAACGGGACAGGGCTCCTACGAGCAGTACTTC.

The V call is TRBV6-1, the J call TRBJ1-2; 9 bases are shared with TRBD1. V lost 1 base to trimming and J lost 12 bases; unmatched junction nucleotides: 3. CDR3 size: 12 residues. Germline loops: CDR1 MNHNS, CDR2 SASEGT. The CDR3 bases are TGTGCCAGCAGTGAAGGGACAGGGGTCGACACCTTC. This codes for CASSEGTGVDTF.

The chain uses TRBV9 and TRBJ2-1; 7 nucleotides match TRBD1. The CDR3 consists of 17 residues. The trim removed 3 bases at V and 15 bases at J, leaving 24 bases unmatched. The germline V gene encodes CDR1 SGDLS and CDR2 YYNGEE. The DNA for the CDR3 is TGTGCCAGCAGCGGACTACAGGGGCGTTTTACTTTTAGTCGGTTGTTCTTC. Translation: CASSGLQGRFTFSRLFF.

The chain is built from TRBV11-2 and TRBJ1-5, with 7 positions matching TRBD1. The CDR3 is 16 amino acids. V gave up 5 bases and J gave up 0 bases; unmatched junction bases: 7. Germline loops: CDR1 SGHAT, CDR2 FQNNGV. The CDR3 coding sequence is TGTGCCAGCAGCCGTGGGACAGCTAATAGCAATCAGCCCCAGCATTTT. Translating gives CASSRGTANSNQPQHF.

The J gene is TRBJ1-2, the V gene TRBV6-5; a weak D match, TRBD1 (5 bases). Germline lookup yields CDR1 MNHEY and CDR2 SVGAGI. The ends were cut back, 8 bases at V and 3 bases at J, with 19 bases in the middle. The CDR3 length is 15 residues. CDR3 region: CASDGGAGNHYGYTF. The CDR3 nucleotides read TGTGCCAGCGACGGTGGGGCAGGGAATCACTATGGCTACACCTTC.

V gene TRBV5-1 combines with J gene TRBJ1-3, with a possible D match to TRBD1 (6 bases). The V end was cut by 6 bases, the J end by 1 base, with 11 bases between. Germline CDR1 SGHRS, CDR2 YFSETQ. The length of the CDR3 is 14 residues. The CDR3 protein is CASTRGASGNTIYF. CDR3 nucleotides: TGCGCCAGCACGCGGGGGGCTTCTGGAAACACCATATATTTT.

The chain employs TRBV29-1 and TRBJ1-5; 9 bases align to TRBD1. This CDR3 contains 14 residues. V dropped 6 bases and J dropped 5; count of bases not matched to a gene: 8. Germline CDR1 and CDR2: SQVTM and ANQGSEA. CDR3 in DNA: TGCAGCGTCCTACAGGGGGCGAGCGATCAGCCCCAGCATTTT. This gives the protein CSVLQGASDQPQHF.

The J gene is TRBJ1-2, the V gene TRBV6-5, with D possibly matching TRBD1 (5 bases). Germline V gene lookup returns CDR1 MNHEY and CDR2 SVGAGI. With 8 bases removed from V and 8 bases from J, the gap between germline ends came to 21 bases. The CDR3 is made up of 14 amino acids. The CDR3 is CASDNSGGLLGYTF. CDR3 in DNA: TGTGCCAGCGATAATTCCGGGGGTTTGCTCGGCTACACCTTC.

J is TRBJ1-1 and V is TRBV30, with D maybe TRBD1 (5 bases). Trimming removed 3 bases at V and 0 bases at J, with 8 bases between. This CDR3 has 13 residues. CDR1 is GTSNPN and CDR2 is SVGIG in the germline V gene (reference sequence). For the CDR3, the DNA is TGTGCCTGGAGCGGACAAATGAACACTGAAGCTTTCTTT. It specifies CAWSGQMNTEAFF.

CDR3 residues: CASSPGQGIDYGYTF. The CDR3 DNA sequence: TGTGCCAGCAGCCCGGGACAGGGGATCGACTATGGCTACACCTTC. The gene calls are TRBV7-9 and TRBJ1-2, with 10 bases fitting TRBD1. Germline lookup yields CDR1 SEHNR and CDR2 FQNEAQ (reference sequence). The CDR3 runs 15 residues. Trimming took 5 bases from V and 3 from J; bases not matched to a gene: 6.

In DNA, the CDR3 is TGCGCCAGCAGCGGTGCAATGGGAGTAGAAGCTTTCTTT. Its translation is CASSGAMGVEAFF. V and J are TRBV5-1 and TRBJ1-1; no clear D gene. V was clipped by 4 bases and J by 8 bases, with 15 bases between them. Germline values: CDR1 SGHRS, CDR2 YFSETQ. The CDR3 has 13 residues.